The present T cell receptor (beta chain) was sequenced within a study of shared clonotypes between healthy human individuals. The V segment lost 5 bases and the J segment 4 bases; nucleotides outside the gene matches: 7. The germline V gene encodes CDR1 SNHLY and CDR2 FYNNEI. The CDR3 runs to 14 residues. Assay used: immunoSEQ multiplex PCR; TCRdb lists only in-frame clones, some missing. The repertoire holds some 1 million clones, with approximately 76% as singletons. This chain joins TRBV2 and TRBJ2-5; 7 bases map to TRBD2. Sequencing was carried out using memory CD4+ T cells sorted from blood. Subset specified: CD45RA-negative fraction. This TCR came from a man aged 18 to 29 in good health. CDR3 residues: CASSQKAGRETQYF. The DNA of the CDR3 is TGTGCCAGCAGTCAGAAAGCGGGGCGAGAGACCCAGTACTTC.